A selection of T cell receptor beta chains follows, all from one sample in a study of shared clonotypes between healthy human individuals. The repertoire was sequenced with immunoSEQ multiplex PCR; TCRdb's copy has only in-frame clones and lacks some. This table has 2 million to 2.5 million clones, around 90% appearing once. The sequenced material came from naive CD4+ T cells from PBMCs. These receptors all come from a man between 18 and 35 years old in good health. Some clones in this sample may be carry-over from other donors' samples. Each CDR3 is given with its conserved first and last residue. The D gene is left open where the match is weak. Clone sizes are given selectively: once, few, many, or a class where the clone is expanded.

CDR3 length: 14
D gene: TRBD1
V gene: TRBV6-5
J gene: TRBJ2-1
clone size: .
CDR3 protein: CASSWTGIDNEQFF
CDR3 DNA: TGTGCCAGCAGCTGGACAGGGATCGACAATGAGCAGTTCTTC

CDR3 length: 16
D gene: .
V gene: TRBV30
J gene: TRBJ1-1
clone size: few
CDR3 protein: CAWSARPGHLNTEAFF
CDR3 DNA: TGTGCCTGGAGTGCACGACCGGGACACCTGAACACTGAAGCTTTCTTT

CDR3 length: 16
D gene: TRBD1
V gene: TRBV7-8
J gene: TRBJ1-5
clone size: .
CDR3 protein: CASSYHRDRGYQPQHF
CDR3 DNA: TGTGCCAGCAGCTACCACCGGGACAGGGGTTATCAGCCCCAGCATTTT

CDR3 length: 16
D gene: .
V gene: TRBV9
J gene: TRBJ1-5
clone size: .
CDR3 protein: CASSAGPSRIGQPQHF
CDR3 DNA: TGTGCCAGCAGCGCAGGGCCCTCCCGAATCGGTCAGCCCCAGCATTTT

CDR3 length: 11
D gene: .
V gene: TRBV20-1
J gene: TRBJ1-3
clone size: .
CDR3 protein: CSAPMGNTIYF
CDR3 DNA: TGCAGTGCTCCAATGGGAAACACCATATATTTT

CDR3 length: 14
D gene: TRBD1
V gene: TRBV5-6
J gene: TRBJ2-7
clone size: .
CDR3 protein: CASSLRGQDDRTSF
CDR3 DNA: TGTGCCAGCAGCTTGAGGGGACAGGACGACCGAACTAGCTTC

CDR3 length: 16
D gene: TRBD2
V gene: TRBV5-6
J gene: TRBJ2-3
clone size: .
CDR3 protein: CASSLEGLASRDTQYF
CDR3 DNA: TGTGCCAGCAGCTTGGAGGGACTAGCTTCTAGAGATACGCAGTATTTT

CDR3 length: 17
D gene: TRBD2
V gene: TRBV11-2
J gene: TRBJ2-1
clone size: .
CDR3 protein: CASSFEGLAGMSNEQFF
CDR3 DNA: TGTGCCAGCAGCTTCGAGGGGCTAGCGGGAATGTCCAATGAGCAGTTCTTC

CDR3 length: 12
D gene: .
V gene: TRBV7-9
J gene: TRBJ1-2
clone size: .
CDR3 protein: CASSGLGGGYTF
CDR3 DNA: TGTGCCAGCAGTGGATTGGGCGGCGGCTACACCTTC

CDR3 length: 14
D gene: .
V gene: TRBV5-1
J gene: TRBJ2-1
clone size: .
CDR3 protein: CASAPGSSYNEQFF
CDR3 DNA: TGCGCCAGCGCGCCAGGAAGCTCCTACAATGAGCAGTTCTTC

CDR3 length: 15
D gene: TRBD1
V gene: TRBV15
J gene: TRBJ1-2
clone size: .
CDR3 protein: CATSRDPQGAQGYTF
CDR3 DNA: TGTGCCACCAGCAGAGACCCTCAGGGGGCCCAGGGCTACACCTTC

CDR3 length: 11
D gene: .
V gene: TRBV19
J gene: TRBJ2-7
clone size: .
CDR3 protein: CASSSGYEQYF
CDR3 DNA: TGTGCCAGTAGTAGCGGCTACGAGCAGTACTTC

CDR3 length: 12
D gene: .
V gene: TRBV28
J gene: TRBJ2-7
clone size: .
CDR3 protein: CASSTLSYEQYF
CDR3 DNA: TGTGCCAGCTCTACACTCTCCTACGAGCAGTACTTC

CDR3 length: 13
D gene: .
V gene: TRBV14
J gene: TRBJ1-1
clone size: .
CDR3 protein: CASSQDRNTEAFF
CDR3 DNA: TGTGCCAGCAGCCAAGATCGAAACACTGAAGCTTTCTTT

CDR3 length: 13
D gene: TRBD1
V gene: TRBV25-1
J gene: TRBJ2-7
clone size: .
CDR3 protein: CASGQGAIYEQYF
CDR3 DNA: TGTGCCAGCGGCCAGGGGGCTATCTACGAGCAGTACTTC

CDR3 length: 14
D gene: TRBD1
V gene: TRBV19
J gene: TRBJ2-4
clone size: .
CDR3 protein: CASNRGTGEDIQYF
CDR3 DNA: TGTGCCAGTAATAGAGGGACAGGGGAGGACATTCAGTACTTC

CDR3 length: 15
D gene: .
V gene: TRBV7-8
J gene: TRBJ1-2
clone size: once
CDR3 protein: CASSLILGGVEGYTF
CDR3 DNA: TGTGCCAGCAGCTTAATTTTGGGTGGAGTTGAGGGCTACACCTTC

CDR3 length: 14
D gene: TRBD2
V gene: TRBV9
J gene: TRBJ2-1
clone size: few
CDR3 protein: CASSVDPGRNEQFF
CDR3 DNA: TGTGCCAGCAGCGTAGACCCCGGGAGGAATGAGCAGTTCTTC

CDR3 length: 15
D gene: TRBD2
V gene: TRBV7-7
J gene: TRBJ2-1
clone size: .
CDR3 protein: CASSLLAGENNEQFF
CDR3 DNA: TGTGCCAGCAGCCTTCTAGCGGGAGAAAACAATGAGCAGTTCTTC

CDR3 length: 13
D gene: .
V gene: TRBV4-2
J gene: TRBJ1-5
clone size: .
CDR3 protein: CASSQDPGQPQHF
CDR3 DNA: TGTGCCAGCAGCCAAGATCCCGGTCAGCCCCAGCATTTT

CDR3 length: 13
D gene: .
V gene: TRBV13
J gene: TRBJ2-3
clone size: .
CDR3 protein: CASSLLTADTQYF
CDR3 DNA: TGTGCCAGCAGCTTATTAACGGCAGATACGCAGTATTTT

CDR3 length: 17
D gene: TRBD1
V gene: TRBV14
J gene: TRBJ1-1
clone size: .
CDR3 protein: CASSQAYGTGGNTEAFF
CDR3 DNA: TGTGCCAGCAGCCAAGCTTACGGGACAGGGGGGAACACTGAAGCTTTCTTT

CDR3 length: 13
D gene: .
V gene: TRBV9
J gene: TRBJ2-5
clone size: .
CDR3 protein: CASSGDGWETQYF
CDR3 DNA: TGTGCCAGCAGCGGGGACGGCTGGGAGACCCAGTACTTC

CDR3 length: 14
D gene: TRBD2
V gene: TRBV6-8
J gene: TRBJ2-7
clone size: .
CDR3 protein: CARLGAGGSYEQYF
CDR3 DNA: TGTGCCCGACTCGGGGCGGGAGGCTCCTACGAGCAGTACTTC

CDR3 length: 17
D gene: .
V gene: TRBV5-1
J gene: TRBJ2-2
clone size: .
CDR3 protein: CASSLNSWRGGTGELFF
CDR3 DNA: TGCGCCAGCAGCTTGAATTCGTGGAGGGGTGGCACCGGGGAGCTGTTTTTT

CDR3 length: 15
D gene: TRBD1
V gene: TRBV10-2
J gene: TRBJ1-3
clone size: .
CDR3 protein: CASSDGDRGENTIYF
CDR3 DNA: TGCGCCAGCAGTGACGGGGACAGGGGCGAAAACACCATATATTTT

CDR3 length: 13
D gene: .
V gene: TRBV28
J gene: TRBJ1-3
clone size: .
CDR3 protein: CASRVFSGNTIYF
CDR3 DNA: TGTGCCAGCAGGGTCTTCTCTGGAAACACCATATATTTT

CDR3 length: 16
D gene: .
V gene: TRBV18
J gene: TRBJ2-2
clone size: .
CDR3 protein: CASSPLQGANTGELFF
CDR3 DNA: TGTGCCAGCTCACCTTTACAGGGAGCGAACACCGGGGAGCTGTTTTTT

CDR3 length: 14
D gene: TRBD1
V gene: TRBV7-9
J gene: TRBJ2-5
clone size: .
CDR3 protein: CASSLRTGQETQYF
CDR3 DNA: TGTGCCAGCAGCTTGAGGACAGGGCAAGAGACCCAGTACTTC

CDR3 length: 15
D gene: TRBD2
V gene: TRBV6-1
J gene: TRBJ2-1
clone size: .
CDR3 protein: CASSGTSGAYNEQFF
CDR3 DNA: TGTGCCAGCAGTGGGACTAGCGGTGCCTACAATGAGCAGTTCTTC

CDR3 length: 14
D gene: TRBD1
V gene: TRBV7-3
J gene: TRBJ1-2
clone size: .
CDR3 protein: CASSLTGTDLRYTF
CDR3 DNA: TGTGCCAGCAGCTTGACCGGGACAGACCTTCGCTACACCTTC

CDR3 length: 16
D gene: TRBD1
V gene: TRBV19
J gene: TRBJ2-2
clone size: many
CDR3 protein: CASSKQTGGNTGELFF
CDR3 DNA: TGTGCCAGTAGTAAACAGACAGGGGGGAACACCGGGGAGCTGTTTTTT

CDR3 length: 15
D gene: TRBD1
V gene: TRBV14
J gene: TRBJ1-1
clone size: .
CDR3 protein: CASSQTGTGYAEAFF
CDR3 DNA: TGTGCCAGCAGCCAGACCGGGACAGGTTATGCTGAAGCTTTCTTT

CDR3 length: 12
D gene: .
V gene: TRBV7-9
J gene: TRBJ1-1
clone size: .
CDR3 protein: CASSVEGFEAFF
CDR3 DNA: TGTGCCAGCAGTGTGGAGGGGTTTGAAGCTTTCTTT

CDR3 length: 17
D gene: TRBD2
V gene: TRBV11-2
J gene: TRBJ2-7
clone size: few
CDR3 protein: CASSGSTTSDSSYEQYF
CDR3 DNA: TGTGCCAGCAGCGGATCGACAACTAGCGATAGCTCCTACGAGCAGTACTTC

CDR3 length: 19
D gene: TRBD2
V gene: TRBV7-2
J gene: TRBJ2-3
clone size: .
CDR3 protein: CASSLARASGRAGTDTQYF
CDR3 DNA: TGTGCCAGCAGCTTAGCGCGGGCTAGCGGGAGGGCCGGGACAGATACGCAGTATTTT

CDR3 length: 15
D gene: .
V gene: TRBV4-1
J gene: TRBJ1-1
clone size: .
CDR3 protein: CASSPQTWENTEAFF
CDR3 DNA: TGCGCCAGCAGTCCTCAGACTTGGGAAAACACTGAAGCTTTCTTT

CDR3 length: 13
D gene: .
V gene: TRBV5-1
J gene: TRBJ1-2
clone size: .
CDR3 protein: CASSLTGPYGYTF
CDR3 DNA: TGCGCCAGCAGCCTGACTGGGCCTTATGGCTACACCTTC

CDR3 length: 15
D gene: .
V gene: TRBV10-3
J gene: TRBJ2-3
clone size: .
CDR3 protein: CAISGLGGSTDTQYF
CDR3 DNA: TGTGCCATCAGTGGTTTAGGCGGGAGCACAGATACGCAGTATTTT

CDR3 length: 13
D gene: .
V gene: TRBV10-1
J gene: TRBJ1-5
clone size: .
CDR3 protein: CASSESGVQPQHF
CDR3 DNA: TGCGCCAGCAGTGAATCGGGGGTCCAGCCCCAGCATTTT

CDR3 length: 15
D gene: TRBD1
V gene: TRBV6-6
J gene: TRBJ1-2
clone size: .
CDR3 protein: CASSYSGTGGSGYTF
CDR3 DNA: TGTGCCAGCAGTTACTCCGGGACAGGGGGCTCGGGCTACACCTTC

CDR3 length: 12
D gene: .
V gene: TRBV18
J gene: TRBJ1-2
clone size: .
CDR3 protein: CASSPGSSGYTF
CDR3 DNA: TGTGCCAGCTCACCAGGCAGCAGTGGCTACACCTTC

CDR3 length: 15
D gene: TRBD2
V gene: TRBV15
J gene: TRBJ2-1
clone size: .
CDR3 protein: CATSSRLAGGDEQFF
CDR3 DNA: TGTGCCACCAGCAGCAGGCTAGCGGGAGGTGATGAGCAGTTCTTC

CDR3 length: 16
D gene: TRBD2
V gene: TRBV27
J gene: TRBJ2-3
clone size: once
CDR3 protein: CASSFGGSGLADTQYF
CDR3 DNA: TGTGCCAGCAGTTTCGGGGGGAGCGGGCTTGCAGATACGCAGTATTTT

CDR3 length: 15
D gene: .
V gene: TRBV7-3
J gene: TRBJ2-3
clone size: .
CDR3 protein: CASSLAGNGADTQYF
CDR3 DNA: TGTGCCAGCAGCTTAGCGGGAAACGGCGCAGATACGCAGTATTTT

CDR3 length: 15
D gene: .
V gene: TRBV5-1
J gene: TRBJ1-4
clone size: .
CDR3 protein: CASSLAPDPNEKLFF
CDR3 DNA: TGCGCCAGCAGCTTGGCTCCAGATCCTAATGAAAAACTGTTTTTT

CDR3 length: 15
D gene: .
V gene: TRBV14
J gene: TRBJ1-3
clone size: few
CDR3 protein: CASSQDDFSGNTIYF
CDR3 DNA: TGTGCCAGCAGCCAAGACGACTTCTCTGGAAACACCATATATTTT

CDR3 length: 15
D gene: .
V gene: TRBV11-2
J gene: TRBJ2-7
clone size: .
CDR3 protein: CASSMVPVQSREQYF
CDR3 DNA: TGTGCCAGCAGCATGGTACCGGTACAAAGCCGCGAGCAGTACTTC

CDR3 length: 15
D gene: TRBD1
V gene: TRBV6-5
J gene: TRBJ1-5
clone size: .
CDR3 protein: CASSRQQGAYQPQHF
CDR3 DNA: TGTGCCAGCAGCCGACAACAGGGGGCCTACCAGCCCCAGCATTTT

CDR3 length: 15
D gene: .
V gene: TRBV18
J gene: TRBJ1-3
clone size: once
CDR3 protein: CASSSSGNSGNTIYF
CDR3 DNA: TGTGCCAGCTCATCCTCAGGGAACTCTGGAAACACCATATATTTT

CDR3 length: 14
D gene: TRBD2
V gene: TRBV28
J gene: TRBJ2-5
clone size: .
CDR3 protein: CASRWTSGRETQYF
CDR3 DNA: TGTGCCAGCAGATGGACTAGCGGGAGGGAGACCCAGTACTTC

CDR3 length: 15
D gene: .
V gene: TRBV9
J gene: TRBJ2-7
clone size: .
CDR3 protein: CASSVDLQGNDEQYF
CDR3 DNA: TGTGCCAGCAGCGTAGATTTGCAGGGGAACGACGAGCAGTACTTC

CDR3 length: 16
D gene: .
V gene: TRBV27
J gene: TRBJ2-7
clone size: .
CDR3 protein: CASSPIGQPDSYEQYF
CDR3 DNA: TGTGCCAGCAGTCCCATCGGGCAGCCAGATTCCTACGAGCAGTACTTC

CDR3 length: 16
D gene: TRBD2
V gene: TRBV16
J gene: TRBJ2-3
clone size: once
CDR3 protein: CASSQLRTSGTDTQYF
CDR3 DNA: TGTGCCAGCAGCCAATTGAGGACTAGCGGGACAGATACGCAGTATTTT